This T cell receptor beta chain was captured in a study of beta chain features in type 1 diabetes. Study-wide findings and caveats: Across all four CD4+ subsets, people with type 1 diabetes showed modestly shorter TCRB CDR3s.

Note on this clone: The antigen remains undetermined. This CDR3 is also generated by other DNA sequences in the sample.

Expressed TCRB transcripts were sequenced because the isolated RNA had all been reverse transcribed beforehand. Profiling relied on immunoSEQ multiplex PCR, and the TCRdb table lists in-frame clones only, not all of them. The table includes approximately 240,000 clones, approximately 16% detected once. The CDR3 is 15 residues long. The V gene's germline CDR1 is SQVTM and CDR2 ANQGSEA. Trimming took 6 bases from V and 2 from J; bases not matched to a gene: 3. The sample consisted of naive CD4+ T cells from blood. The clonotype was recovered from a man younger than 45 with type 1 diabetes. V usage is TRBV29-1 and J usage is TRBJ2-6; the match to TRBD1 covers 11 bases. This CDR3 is CSVGQGAAGANVLTF. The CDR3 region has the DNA TGCAGCGTAGGACAGGGGGCTGCTGGGGCCAACGTCCTGACTTTC. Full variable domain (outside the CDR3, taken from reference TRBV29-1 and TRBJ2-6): SAVISQKPSRDICQRGTSLTIQCQVDSQVTMMFWYRQQPGQSLTLIATANQGSEATYESGFVIDKFPISRPNLTFSTLTVSNMSPEDSSIYLCSVGQGAAGANVLTFGAGSRLTVL.